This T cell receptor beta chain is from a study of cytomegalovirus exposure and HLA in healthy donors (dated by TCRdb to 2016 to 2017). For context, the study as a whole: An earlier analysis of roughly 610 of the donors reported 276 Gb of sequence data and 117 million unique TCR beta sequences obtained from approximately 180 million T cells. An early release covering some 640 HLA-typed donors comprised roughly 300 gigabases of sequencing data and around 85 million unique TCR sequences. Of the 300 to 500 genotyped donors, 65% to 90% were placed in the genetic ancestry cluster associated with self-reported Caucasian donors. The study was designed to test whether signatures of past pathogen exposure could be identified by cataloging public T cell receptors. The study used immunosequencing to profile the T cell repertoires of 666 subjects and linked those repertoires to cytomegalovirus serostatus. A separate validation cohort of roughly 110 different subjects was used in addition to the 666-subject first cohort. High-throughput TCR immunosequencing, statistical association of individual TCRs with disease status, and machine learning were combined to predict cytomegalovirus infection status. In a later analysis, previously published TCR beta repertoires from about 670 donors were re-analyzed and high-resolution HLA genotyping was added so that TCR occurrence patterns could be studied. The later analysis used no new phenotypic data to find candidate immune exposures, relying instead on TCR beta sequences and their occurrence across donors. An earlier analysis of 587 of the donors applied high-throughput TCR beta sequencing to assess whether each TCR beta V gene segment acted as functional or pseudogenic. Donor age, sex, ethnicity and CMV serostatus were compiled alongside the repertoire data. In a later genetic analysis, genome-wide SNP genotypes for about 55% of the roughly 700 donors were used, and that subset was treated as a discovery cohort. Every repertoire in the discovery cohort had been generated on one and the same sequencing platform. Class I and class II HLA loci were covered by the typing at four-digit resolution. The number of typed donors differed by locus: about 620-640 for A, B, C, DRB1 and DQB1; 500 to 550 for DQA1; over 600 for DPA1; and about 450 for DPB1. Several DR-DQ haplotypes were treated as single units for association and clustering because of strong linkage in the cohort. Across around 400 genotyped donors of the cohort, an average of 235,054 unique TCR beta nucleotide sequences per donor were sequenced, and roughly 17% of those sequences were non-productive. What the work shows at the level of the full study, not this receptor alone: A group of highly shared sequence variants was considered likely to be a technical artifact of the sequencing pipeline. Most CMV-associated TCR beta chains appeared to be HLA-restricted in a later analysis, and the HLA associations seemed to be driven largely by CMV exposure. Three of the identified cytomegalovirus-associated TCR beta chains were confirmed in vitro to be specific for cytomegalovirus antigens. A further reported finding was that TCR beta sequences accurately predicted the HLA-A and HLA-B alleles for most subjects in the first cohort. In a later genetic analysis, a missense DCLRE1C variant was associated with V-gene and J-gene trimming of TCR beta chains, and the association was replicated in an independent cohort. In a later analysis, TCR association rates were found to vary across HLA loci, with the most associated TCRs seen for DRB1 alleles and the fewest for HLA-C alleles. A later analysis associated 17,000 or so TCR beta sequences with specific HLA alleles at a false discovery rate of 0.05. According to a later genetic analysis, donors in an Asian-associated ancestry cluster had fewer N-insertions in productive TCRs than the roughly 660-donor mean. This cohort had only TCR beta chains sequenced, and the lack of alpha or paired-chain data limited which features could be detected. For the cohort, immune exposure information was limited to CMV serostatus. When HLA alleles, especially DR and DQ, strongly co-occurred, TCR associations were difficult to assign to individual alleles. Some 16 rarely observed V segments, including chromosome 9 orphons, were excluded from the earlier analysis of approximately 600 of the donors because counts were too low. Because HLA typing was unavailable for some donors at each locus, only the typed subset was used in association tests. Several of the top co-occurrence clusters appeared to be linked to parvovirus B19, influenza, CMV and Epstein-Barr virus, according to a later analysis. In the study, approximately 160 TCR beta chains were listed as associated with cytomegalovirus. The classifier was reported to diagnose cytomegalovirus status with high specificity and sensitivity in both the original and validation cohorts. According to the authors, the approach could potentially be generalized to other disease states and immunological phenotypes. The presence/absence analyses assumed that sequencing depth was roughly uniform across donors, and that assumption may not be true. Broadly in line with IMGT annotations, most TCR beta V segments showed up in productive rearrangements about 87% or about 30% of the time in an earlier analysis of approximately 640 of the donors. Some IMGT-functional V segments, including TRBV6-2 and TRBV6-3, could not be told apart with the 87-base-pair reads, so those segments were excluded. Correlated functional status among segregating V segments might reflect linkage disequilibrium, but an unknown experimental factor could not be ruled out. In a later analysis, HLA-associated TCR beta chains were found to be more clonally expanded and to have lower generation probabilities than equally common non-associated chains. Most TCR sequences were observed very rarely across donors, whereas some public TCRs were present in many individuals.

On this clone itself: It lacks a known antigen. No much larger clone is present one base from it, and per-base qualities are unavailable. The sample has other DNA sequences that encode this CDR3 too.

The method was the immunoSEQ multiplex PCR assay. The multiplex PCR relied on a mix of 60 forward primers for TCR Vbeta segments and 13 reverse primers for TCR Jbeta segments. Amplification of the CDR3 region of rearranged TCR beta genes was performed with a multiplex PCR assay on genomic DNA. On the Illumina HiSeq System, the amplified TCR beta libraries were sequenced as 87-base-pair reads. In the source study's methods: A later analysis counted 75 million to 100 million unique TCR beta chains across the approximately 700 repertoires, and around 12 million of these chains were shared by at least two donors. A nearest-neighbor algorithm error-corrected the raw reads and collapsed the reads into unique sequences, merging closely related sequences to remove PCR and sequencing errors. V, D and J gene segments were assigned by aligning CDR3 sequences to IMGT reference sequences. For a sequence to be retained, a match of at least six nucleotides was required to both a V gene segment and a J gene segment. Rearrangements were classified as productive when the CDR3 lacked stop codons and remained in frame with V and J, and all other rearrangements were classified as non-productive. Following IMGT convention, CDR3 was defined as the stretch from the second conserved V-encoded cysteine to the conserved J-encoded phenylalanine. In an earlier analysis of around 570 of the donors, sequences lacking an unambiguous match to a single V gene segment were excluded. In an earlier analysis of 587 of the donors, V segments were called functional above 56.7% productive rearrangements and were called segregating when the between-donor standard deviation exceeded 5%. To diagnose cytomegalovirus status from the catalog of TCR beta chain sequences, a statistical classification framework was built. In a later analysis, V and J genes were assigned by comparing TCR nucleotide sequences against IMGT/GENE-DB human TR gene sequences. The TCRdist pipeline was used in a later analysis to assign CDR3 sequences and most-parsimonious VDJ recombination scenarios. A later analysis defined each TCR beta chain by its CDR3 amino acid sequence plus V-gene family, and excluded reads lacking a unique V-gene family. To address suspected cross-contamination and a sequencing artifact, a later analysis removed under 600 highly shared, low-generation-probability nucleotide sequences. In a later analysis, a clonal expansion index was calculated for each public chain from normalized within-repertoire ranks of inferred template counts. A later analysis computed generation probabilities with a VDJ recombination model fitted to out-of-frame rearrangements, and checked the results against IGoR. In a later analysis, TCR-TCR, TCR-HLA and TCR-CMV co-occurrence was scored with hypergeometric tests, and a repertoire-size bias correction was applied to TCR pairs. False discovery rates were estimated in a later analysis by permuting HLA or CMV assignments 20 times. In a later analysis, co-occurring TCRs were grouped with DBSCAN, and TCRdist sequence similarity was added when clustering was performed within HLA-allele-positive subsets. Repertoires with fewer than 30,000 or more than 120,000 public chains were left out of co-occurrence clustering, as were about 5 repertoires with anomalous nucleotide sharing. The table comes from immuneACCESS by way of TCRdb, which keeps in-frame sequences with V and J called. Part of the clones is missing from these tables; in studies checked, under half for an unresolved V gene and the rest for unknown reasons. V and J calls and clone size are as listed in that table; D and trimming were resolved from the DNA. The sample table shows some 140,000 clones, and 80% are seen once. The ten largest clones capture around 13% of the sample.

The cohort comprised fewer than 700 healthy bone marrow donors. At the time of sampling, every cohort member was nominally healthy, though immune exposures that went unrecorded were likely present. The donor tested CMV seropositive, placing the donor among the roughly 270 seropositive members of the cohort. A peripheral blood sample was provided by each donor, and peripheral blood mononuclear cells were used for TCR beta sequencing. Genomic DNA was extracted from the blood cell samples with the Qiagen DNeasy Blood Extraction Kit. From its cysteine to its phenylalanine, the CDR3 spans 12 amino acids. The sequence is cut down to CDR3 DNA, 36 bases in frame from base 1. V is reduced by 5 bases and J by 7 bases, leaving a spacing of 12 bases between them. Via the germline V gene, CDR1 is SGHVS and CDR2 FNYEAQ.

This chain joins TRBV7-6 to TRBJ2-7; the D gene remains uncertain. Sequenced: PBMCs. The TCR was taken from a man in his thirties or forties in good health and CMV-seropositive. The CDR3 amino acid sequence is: CASSLIPGEQYF. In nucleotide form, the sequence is TGTGCCAGCAGCCTAATCCCCGGGGAGCAGTACTTC.